These 32 T cell receptor beta chains came from one sample sequenced in a study of naive and memory T cell subsets. The beta constant-region primer was an equimolar mix of two oligonucleotides covering TRBC1 and TRBC2. The ligated cDNA underwent four PCR rounds using SP2 and nested alpha and beta constant-region primers. TCRdb analysed the UMI-ligation and nested PCR reads with MiXCR anew, one entry per CDR3 protein. Of around 110,000 distinct CDR3 sequences listed, 30% to 45% are singletons. The sample taken for sequencing was central memory CD4+ T cells from blood. The receptors shown here come from a human donor in good health.

The chain employs TRBV7-2 and TRBJ2-5, with 13 bases lining up with TRBD2. From germline, CDR1 is SGHTA and CDR2 FQGNSA. Germline trimming cut 4 bases from V and 5 bases from J; bases unmatched to any gene: 4. The CDR3 has 15 residues. The DNA of the CDR3 is TGTGCCAGCAGCTGGACTAGCGGGGGCCCGGAGACCCAGTACTTC. Amino acid sequence: CASSWTSGGPETQYF.

The CDR3 sequence is CASSPDRGGEQFF. In DNA, the CDR3 is TGTGCCAGCAGCCCCGACAGGGGTGGTGAGCAGTTCTTC. The chain employs TRBV7-2 and TRBJ2-1; 8 positions agree with TRBD1. The trim removed 5 bases at V and 9 bases at J, leaving 6 bases unmatched. The V gene's germline CDR1 is SGHTA and CDR2 FQGNSA. This CDR3 has 13 residues. Looking up the rest from reference TRBV7-2 and TRBJ2-1 gives the full variable domain: GAGVSQSPSNKVTEKGKDVELRCDPISGHTALYWYRQSLGQGLEFLIYFQGNSAPDKSGLPSDRFSAERTGGSVSTLTIQRTQQEDSAVYLCASSPDRGGEQFFGPGTRLTVL.

As concerns this clonotype: A junction boundary mismatches the germline segment, possibly from a read error. The genes are TRBV3-1 and TRBJ2-5; 10 bases match TRBD1. CDR3 length: 17 amino acids. Looked up from germline, CDR1 is LGHDT and CDR2 is YNNKEL (reference sequence). The CDR3 nucleotides are TGTGCCAGCAGCCAAGATTTAGGACAGGGGGATCAAGAAACCCAGTACTTC. Amino acid sequence: CASSQDLGQGDQETQYF.

This clonotype was observed a handful of times. The chain has TRBV11-2 and TRBJ2-3; D call uncertain. The ends were cut back, 7 bases at V and 0 bases at J, with 14 bases in the middle. From germline, CDR1 is SGHAT and CDR2 FQNNGV. The CDR3 contains 15 residues. CDR3 region: CASTLSGTSTDTQYF. The DNA for the CDR3 is TGTGCCAGCACCCTGTCCGGTACTAGCACAGATACGCAGTATTTT.

The chain couples TRBV20-1 to TRBJ2-7; the D gene is possibly TRBD2 (6 bases). Germline values: CDR1 DFQATT, CDR2 SNEGSKA (reference sequence). The CDR3 has 14 residues. Trimming shortened V by 4 bases and J by 1 base, and 14 bases separated the two germline ends. CDR3 residues: CSATVGLASYEQYF. The CDR3 bases are TGCAGTGCTACAGTTGGCCTAGCGTCCTACGAGCAGTACTTC.

This chain joins TRBV7-9 and TRBJ1-2, with no clear D. V dropped 1 base and J dropped 4 bases, with 10 bases sitting between them. The CDR3 loop spans 14 amino acids. Germline values: CDR1 SEHNR, CDR2 FQNEAQ (reference sequence). CDR3 residues: CASSLVSPAYGYTF. For the CDR3, the DNA is TGTGCCAGCAGCTTAGTGTCTCCAGCCTATGGCTACACCTTC.

The table lists this clonotype with a few counts. The rearrangement uses TRBV6-2 or TRBV6-3 and TRBJ1-1; D gene ambiguous. Germline lookup yields CDR1 MNHEY and CDR2 SVGEGT. CDR3 size: 13 residues. Trimming stripped 8 bases from V and 4 bases from J, with 14 bases between. Here the CDR3 reads CASSTVLGTEAFF. The CDR3 DNA is TGTGCCAGCTCTACAGTCCTTGGCACTGAAGCTTTCTTT.

The CDR3 DNA sequence: TGTGCTAGTGGTTTCATGACCCATGGACTAGCGGGATTGGGATCAGATACGCAGTATTTT. Its translation is CASGFMTHGLAGLGSDTQYF. The V call is TRBV12-5, the J call TRBJ2-3, with TRBD2 identical over 12 bases. The ends lost 3 bases at V and 4 bases at J; junction bases unmatched: 17. Germline V CDR1 and CDR2: LGHNT, FRNRAP. CDR3 length: 20 amino acids.

Here the CDR3 reads CASSYGDRGAKNIQYF. CDR3 nucleotide sequence: TGTGCCAGCAGTTACGGGGACAGGGGTGCCAAAAACATTCAGTACTTC. The gene calls are TRBV6-6 and TRBJ2-4; 10 positions match TRBD1. This CDR3 region has 16 residues. CDR1 and CDR2 from the germline V gene are MNHNY and SVGAGI (reference sequence). J was trimmed by 1 base and V by 2 bases; bases with no gene match: 2.

This sequence joins TRBV28 and TRBJ2-1, with D possibly matching TRBD2 (6 bases). The germline gives CDR1 MDHEN, CDR2 SYDVKM. Trimming took off 1 base at V and 1 base at J, with 14 bases between the two ends. CDR3 length: 17 amino acids. In DNA form, the CDR3 reads TGTGCCAGCAGTTTATTGTTGGTCCGGGGGTCCTACAATGAGCAGTTCTTC. It encodes CASSLLLVRGSYNEQFF. The entire variable domain, with the rest obtained from reference TRBV28 and TRBJ2-1, is as follows: DVKVTQSSRYLVKRTGEKVFLECVQDMDHENMFWYRQDPGLGLRLIYFSYDVKMKEKGDIPEGYSVSREKKERFSLILESASTNQTSMYLCASSLLLVRGSYNEQFFGPGTRLTVL.

This chain uses TRBV4-2 with TRBJ2-7; 7 positions match TRBD2. CDR3 length equals 17 residues. CDR1 is LGHNA and CDR2 is YNFKEQ in the germline V gene. After removal of 1 base from V and 3 bases from J, the junction contained 12 bases not matched to a gene. CDR3 sequence: CASSQAQTSSRFYEQYF. CDR3 bases: TGTGCCAGCAGCCAAGCCCAGACTAGCAGCCGATTCTACGAGCAGTACTTC.

The chain is built from TRBV20-1 and TRBJ1-4; D unclear. Trimming cost V 6 bases and J 8 bases, with 16 bases left between them. This CDR3 is 13 amino acids long. CDR1 and CDR2 (germline): DFQATT, SNEGSKA (reference sequence). CDR3 region: CSAISSRNEKLFF. The CDR3 DNA is TGCAGTGCGATCAGTTCCCGTAACGAAAAACTGTTTTTT.

Only a few counts were recorded for this clonotype. The V gene is TRBV20-1, the J gene TRBJ2-3; the D gene could be TRBD1 or TRBD2 (5 bases each). This CDR3 has 14 amino acids. V lost 0 bases and J 6 bases, leaving 13 bases between the germline ends. Per the germline V gene, CDR1 is DFQATT and CDR2 is SNEGSKA (reference sequence). This CDR3 is CSAREGDGMDTQYF. In nucleotides, the CDR3 is TGCAGTGCTAGAGAGGGGGACGGGATGGATACGCAGTATTTT.

The chain links TRBV11-2 to TRBJ2-5, with 8 positions matching TRBD2. With V trimmed by 5 bases and J by 4 bases, 18 bases remained unmatched. CDR3 length: 18 amino acids. The germline V gene has CDR1 SGHAT and CDR2 FQNNGV. CDR3 coding DNA: TGTGCCAGCAGCAAGACCAGTTTACCGGGAGGGCCCAGAGAGACCCAGTACTTC. It codes for CASSKTSLPGGPRETQYF.

The chain has TRBV3-1 and TRBJ2-5; 10 bases are a match to TRBD1. Germline V CDR1 and CDR2: LGHDT, YNNKEL (reference sequence). The CDR3 extends over 16 amino acids. After removal of 0 bases from V and 5 bases from J, the junction contained 6 bases not matched to a gene. The CDR3 reads CASSQEGTGDWETQYF. The CDR3 DNA is TGTGCCAGCAGCCAAGAGGGGACAGGGGACTGGGAGACCCAGTACTTC.

This chain connects TRBV11-2 to TRBJ1-1; D gene ambiguous. The CDR3 is 15 residues long. Germline V gene lookup returns CDR1 SGHAT and CDR2 FQNNGV. V lost 1 base, J lost 1 base, and 10 bases lay in between. The CDR3 loop reads CASSLARYKNTEAFF. The CDR3 bases are TGTGCCAGCAGCTTAGCACGATATAAGAACACTGAAGCTTTCTTT.

This clonotype was counted only a few times. This sequence joins TRBV27 and TRBJ2-7; no reliable D call. The length of the CDR3 is 14 residues. In germline, CDR1 is MNHEY, CDR2 SMNVEV (reference sequence). Deletions cut 4 bases from V and 3 bases from J, with 13 bases between. The CDR3 DNA reads as TGTGCCAGCAGTTCCAGTATCGGCCTCTACGAGCAGTACTTC. Translation: CASSSSIGLYEQYF.

The CDR3 region has the DNA TGTGCCTGGAGAGACCGGGGGGTTTCGGCTAACTATGGCTACACCTTC. It encodes CAWRDRGVSANYGYTF. The chain couples TRBV30 to TRBJ1-2, with a weak D call TRBD1 (5 bases). Germline V gene data show CDR1 as GTSNPN and CDR2 as SVGIG (reference sequence). V lost 3 bases to trimming and J lost 0 bases, with 17 bases between them. The CDR3 totals 16 residues.

The rearrangement links TRBV29-1 to TRBJ2-3; 7 bases are shared with TRBD1. The germline V gene has CDR1 SQVTM and CDR2 ANQGSEA. The V segment lost 6 bases and the J segment 2 bases; nucleotides outside the gene matches: 5. The length of the CDR3 is 13 residues. DNA for the CDR3: TGCAGCGTCGTGGGACAGTACACAGATACGCAGTATTTT. Translating gives CSVVGQYTDTQYF.

The DNA for the CDR3 is TGCAGTGCTAGAGGTAGGACTAGCGGGATCTTCAATGAGCAGTTCTTC. Its protein product is CSARGRTSGIFNEQFF. V usage is TRBV20-1 and J usage is TRBJ2-1; 12 bases are shared with TRBD2. The germline V gene has CDR1 DFQATT and CDR2 SNEGSKA (reference sequence). The J segment lost 6 bases and the V segment lost 1 base, leaving 7 bases of the junction unmatched. The CDR3 spans 16 residues.

The chain recombines TRBV11-2 with TRBJ2-7; a weak D match, TRBD2 (6 bases). The V gene's germline CDR1 is SGHAT and CDR2 FQNNGV. V was cut by 0 bases and J by 1 base, with 10 bases left in between. The CDR3 extends over 15 amino acids. DNA for the CDR3: TGTGCCAGCAGCTTAGAGGCGGGATCATCCTACGAGCAGTACTTC. It specifies CASSLEAGSSYEQYF.

The chain is built from TRBV6-6 and TRBJ2-7; 8 bases are shared with TRBD1. The CDR3 runs 16 residues. Germline CDR1 is MNHNY and CDR2 is SVGAGI (reference sequence). J gave up 6 bases and V 6 bases, and 16 bases lay outside the gene matches. This chain's CDR3 is CASRHHRGQGNREQYF. The CDR3 bases are TGTGCCAGCAGACACCACCGTGGACAGGGTAATCGCGAGCAGTACTTC.

The chain is built from TRBV2 and TRBJ2-3; 13 bases line up with TRBD2. The germline V gene encodes CDR1 SNHLY and CDR2 FYNNEI. The CDR3 is made up of 14 amino acids. With 11 bases clipped from V and 4 bases from J, the junction kept 6 bases outside the gene matches. The CDR3 DNA follows: TGTGCCGGCCGGACTAGCGGGAGCGCAGATACGCAGTATTTT. Translation: CAGRTSGSADTQYF.

This chain joins TRBV20-1 and TRBJ1-1, with D unresolved. The CDR3 has 13 amino acids. V lost 3 bases to trimming and J lost 4 bases, with 12 bases between them. The germline V gene has CDR1 DFQATT and CDR2 SNEGSKA (reference sequence). The CDR3 loop reads CSASAPVGTEAFF. In DNA, the CDR3 is TGCAGTGCTAGCGCCCCCGTGGGCACTGAAGCTTTCTTT.

This sequence joins TRBV12-3 or TRBV12-4 and TRBJ1-5, with D perhaps TRBD1 (6 bases). Trimming stripped 7 bases from V and 2 bases from J, with 15 bases between. This CDR3 comprises 15 residues. The chain's CDR3 is CASTRTAGGNQPQHF. The CDR3 DNA is TGTGCCAGCACTCGGACAGCCGGAGGCAATCAGCCCCAGCATTTT.

At least ten counts were recorded for this clonotype. The chain uses TRBV2 and TRBJ2-1; the D is unclear. Germline CDR1 reads SNHLY; CDR2 reads FYNNEI. This CDR3 comprises 12 residues. Deletions cut 2 bases from V and 6 bases from J, with 5 bases between. The CDR3: CASSEYVNEQFF. CDR3 bases: TGTGCCAGCAGTGAATACGTCAATGAGCAGTTCTTC.

The CDR3 region has the DNA TGTGCCAGCACCCCGGGCCGGAATCCCAATCAGCCCCAGCATTTT. This sequence encodes CASTPGRNPNQPQHF. The rearrangement joins TRBV12-3 or TRBV12-4 to TRBJ1-5; D unclear. V lost 7 bases to trimming and J lost 3 bases, with 16 bases between them. This CDR3 contains 15 residues.

This clonotype has a handful of counts. J is TRBJ2-3 and V is TRBV30, with D hard to call. CDR1 is GTSNPN, CDR2 SVGIG, per germline (reference sequence). The CDR3 covers 13 residues. The V and J ends lost 1 base and 2 bases respectively, with 7 bases between them. Here the CDR3 DNA reads TGTGCCTGGAGTGAGGTTCCCACAGATACGCAGTATTTT. Its translation: CAWSEVPTDTQYF.

This clonotype appeared a few times. The V and J genes are TRBV5-4 and TRBJ1-3; D is uncertain. This CDR3 has 15 residues. Germline V gene lookup returns CDR1 SGHNT and CDR2 YYREEE (reference sequence). Trimming cost V 4 bases and J 0 bases, with 11 bases left between them. This CDR3 reads CASSPWAASGNTIYF. The CDR3 nucleotides read TGTGCCAGCAGCCCCTGGGCAGCCTCTGGAAACACCATATATTTT.

This sequence joins TRBV24-1 and TRBJ2-5; weak D call: TRBD1 (6 bases). Germline V gives CDR1 KGHDR, CDR2 SFDVKD. The CDR3 contains 13 residues. Trimming took 6 bases from V and 2 from J, leaving 9 bases between them. The CDR3 protein is CATSTGWQETQYF. The CDR3, as DNA: TGTGCCACCAGTACAGGGTGGCAAGAGACCCAGTACTTC.

This clonotype appeared a single time. This sequence joins TRBV29-1 and TRBJ1-4; weak D call: TRBD1 (6 bases). Trimming took off 3 bases at V and 10 bases at J, with 12 bases between the two ends. The CDR3 sequence is 12 residues long. Germline V lookup: CDR1 SQVTM, CDR2 ANQGSEA. The CDR3 loop reads CSVDRGAGKLFF. The CDR3 nucleotides read TGCAGCGTTGACAGGGGTGCGGGAAAACTGTTTTTT. The complete variable domain, with remaining parts taken from reference TRBV29-1 and TRBJ1-4, reads SAVISQKPSRDICQRGTSLTIQCQVDSQVTMMFWYRQQPGQSLTLIATANQGSEATYESGFVIDKFPISRPNLTFSTLTVSNMSPEDSSIYLCSVDRGAGKLFFGSGTQLSVL.

The sample holds a few counts of this clonotype. V and J are TRBV10-3 and TRBJ2-3; tentatively, D is TRBD2 (6 bases). CDR3 size: 13 residues. CDR1 ENHRY and CDR2 SYGVKD come from the germline V gene. V lost 11 bases and J lost 0, with 12 bases in between. Written as DNA, the CDR3 is TGTGCCGTCCTAGCGATTAGCACAGATACGCAGTATTTT. Its protein is CAVLAISTDTQYF.